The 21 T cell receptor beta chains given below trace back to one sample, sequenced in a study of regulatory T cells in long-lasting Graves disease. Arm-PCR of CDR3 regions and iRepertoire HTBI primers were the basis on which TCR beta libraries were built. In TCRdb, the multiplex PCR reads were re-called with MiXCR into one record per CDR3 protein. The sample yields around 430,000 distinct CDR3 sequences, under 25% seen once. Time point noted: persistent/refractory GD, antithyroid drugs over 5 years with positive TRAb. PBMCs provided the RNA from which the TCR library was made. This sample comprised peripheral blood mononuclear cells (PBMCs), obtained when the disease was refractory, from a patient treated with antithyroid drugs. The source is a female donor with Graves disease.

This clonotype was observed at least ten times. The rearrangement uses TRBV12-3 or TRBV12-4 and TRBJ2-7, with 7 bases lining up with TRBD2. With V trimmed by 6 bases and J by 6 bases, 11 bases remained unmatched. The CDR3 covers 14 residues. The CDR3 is CASRYSGYGLEQYF. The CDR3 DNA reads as TGTGCCAGCAGATATAGCGGGTACGGACTCGAGCAGTACTTC.

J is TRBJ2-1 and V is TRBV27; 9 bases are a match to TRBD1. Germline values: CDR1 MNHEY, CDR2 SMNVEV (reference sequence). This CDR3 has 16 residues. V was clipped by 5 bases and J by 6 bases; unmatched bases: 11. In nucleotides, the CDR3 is TGTGCCAGCAGTCCCGACCGACAGGGGGTAGCCAATGAGCAGTTCTTC. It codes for CASSPDRQGVANEQFF.

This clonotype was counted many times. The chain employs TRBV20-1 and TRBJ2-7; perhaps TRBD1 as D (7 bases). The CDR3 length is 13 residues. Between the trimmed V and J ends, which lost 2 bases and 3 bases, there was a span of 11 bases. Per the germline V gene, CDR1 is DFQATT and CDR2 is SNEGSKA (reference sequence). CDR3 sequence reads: CSARRQGGYEQYF. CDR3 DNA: TGCAGTGCTAGACGGCAGGGGGGCTACGAGCAGTACTTC.

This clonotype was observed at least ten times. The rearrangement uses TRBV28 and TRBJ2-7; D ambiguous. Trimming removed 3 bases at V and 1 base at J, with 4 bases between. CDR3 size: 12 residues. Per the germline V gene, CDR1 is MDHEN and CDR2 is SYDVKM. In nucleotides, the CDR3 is TGTGCCAGCAGTTTTAATTCCTACGAGCAGTACTTC. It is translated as CASSFNSYEQYF.

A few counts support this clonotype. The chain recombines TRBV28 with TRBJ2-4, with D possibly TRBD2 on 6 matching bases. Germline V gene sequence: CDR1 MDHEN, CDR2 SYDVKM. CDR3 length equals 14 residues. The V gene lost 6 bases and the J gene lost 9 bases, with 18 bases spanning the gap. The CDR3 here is CASRTPGQGGIQYF. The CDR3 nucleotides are TGTGCCAGCAGGACGCCGGGGCAGGGAGGCATTCAGTACTTC.

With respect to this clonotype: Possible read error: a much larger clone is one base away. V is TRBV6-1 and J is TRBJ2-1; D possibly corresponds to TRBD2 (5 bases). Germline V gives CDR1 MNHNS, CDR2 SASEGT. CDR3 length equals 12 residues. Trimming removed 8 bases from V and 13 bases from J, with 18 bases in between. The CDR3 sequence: CASGYIWETQFF. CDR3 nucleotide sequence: TGTGCCAGCGGGTACATCTGGGAGACCCAGTTCTTC.

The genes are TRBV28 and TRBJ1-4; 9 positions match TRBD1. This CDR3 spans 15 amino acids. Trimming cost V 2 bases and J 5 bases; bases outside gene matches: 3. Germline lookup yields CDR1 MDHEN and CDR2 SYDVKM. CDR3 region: CASSLGQGSNEKLFF. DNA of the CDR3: TGTGCCAGCAGTTTAGGACAGGGGTCAAATGAAAAACTGTTTTTT.

The CDR3 reads CSVRTGEQYF. CDR3 nucleotide sequence: TGCAGCGTTAGGACAGGCGAGCAGTACTTC. The chain recombines TRBV29-1 with TRBJ2-7; 7 nucleotides match TRBD1. There are 10 residues in the CDR3. Germline loops: CDR1 SQVTM, CDR2 ANQGSEA. With 5 bases clipped from V and 6 bases from J, the junction kept 1 base outside the gene matches.

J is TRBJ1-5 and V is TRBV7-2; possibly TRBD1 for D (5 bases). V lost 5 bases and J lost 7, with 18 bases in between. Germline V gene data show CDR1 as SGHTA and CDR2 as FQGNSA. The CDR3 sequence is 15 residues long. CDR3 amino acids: CASSLGLGEAQPQHF. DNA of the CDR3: TGTGCCAGCAGCCTTGGGCTGGGGGAGGCCCAGCCCCAGCATTTT.

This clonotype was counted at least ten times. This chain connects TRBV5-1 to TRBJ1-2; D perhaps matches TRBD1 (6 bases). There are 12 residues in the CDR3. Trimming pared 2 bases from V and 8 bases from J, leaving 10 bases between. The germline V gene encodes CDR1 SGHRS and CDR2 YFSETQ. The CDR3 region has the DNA TGCGCCAGCAGCTTCAGGGGCGAGGGCTACACCTTC. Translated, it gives CASSFRGEGYTF.

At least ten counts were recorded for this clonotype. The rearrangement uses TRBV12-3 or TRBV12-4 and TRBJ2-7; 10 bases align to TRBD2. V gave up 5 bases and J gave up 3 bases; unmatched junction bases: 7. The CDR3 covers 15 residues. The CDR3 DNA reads TGTGCCAGCAGTAGGATAGCGGGAGGAAGCTACGAGCAGTACTTC. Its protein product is CASSRIAGGSYEQYF.

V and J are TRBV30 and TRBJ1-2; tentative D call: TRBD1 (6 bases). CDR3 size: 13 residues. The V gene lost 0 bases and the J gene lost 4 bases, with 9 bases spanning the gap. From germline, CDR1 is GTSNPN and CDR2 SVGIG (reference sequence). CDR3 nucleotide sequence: TGTGCCTGGAGTGTTACAGGGCCCTATGGCTACACCTTC. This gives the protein CAWSVTGPYGYTF.

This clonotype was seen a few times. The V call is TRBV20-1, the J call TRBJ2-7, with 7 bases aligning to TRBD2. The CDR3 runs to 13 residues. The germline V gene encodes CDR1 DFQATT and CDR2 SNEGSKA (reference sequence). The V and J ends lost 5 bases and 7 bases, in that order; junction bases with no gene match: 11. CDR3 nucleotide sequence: TGCAGTGCTCGGGGCGCGGGGGTGTTAGAGCAGTACTTC. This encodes CSARGAGVLEQYF.

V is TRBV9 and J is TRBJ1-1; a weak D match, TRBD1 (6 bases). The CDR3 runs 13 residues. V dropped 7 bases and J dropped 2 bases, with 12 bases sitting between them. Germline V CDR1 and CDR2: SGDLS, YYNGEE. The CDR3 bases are TGTGCCAGCCAAGGACAGCTTAACACTGAAGCTTTCTTT. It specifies CASQGQLNTEAFF. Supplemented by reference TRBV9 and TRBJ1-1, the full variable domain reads DSGVTQTPKHLITATGQRVTLRCSPRSGDLSVYWYQQSLDQGLQFLIQYYNGEERAKGNILERFSAQQFPDLHSELNLSSLELGDSALYFCASQGQLNTEAFFGQGTRLTVV.

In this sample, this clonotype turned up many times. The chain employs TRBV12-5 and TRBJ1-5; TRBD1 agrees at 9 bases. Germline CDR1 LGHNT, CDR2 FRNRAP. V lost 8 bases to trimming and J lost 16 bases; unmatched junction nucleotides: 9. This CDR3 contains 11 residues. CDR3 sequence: CASPNRDREHF. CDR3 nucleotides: TGTGCTAGTCCGAATCGGGACAGGGAACATTTT.

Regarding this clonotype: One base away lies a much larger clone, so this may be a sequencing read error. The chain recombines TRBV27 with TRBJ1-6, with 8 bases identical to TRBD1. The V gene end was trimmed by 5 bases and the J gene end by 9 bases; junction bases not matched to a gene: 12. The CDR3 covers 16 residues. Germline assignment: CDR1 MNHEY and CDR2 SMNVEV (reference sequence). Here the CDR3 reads CASSTKHRDRRSPLHF. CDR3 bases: TGTGCCAGCAGTACCAAACACCGGGACAGGCGTTCACCCCTCCACTTT.

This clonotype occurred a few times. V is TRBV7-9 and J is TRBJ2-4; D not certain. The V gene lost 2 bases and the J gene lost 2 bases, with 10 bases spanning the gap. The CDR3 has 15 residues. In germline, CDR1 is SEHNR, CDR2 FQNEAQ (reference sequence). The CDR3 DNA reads TGTGCCAGCAGCTTAATCGACTTAACCAAAAACATTCAGTACTTC. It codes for CASSLIDLTKNIQYF.

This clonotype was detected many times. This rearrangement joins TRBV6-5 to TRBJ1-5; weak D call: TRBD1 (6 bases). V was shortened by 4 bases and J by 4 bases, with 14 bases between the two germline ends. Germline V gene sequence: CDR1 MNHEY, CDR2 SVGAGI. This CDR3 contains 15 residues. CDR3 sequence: CASSSRGLGNQPQHF. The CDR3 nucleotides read TGTGCCAGCAGTTCACGGGGGCTTGGGAATCAGCCCCAGCATTTT.

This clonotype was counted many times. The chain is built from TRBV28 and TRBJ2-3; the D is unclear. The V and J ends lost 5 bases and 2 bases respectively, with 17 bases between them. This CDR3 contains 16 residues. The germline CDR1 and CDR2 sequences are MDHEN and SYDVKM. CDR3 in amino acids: CASSPWGLGNTDTQYF. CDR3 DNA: TGTGCCAGCAGTCCCTGGGGTCTAGGGAACACAGATACGCAGTATTTT.

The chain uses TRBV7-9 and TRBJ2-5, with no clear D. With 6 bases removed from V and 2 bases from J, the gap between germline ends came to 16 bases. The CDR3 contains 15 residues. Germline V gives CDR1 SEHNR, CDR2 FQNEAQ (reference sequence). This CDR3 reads CASRPKLGSQETQYF. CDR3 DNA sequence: TGTGCCAGCAGGCCCAAACTGGGAAGTCAAGAGACCCAGTACTTC. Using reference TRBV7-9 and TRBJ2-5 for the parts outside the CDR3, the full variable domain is DTGVSQNPRHKITKRGQNVTFRCDPISEHNRLYWYRQTLGQGPEFLTYFQNEAQLEKSRLLSDRFSAERPKGSFSTLEIQRTEQGDSAMYLCASRPKLGSQETQYFGPGTRLLVL.

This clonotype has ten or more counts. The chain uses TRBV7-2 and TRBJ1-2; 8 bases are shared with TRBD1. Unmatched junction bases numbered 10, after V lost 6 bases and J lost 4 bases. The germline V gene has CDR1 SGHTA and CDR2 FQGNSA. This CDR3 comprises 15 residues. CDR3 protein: CASSPATGDGYGYTF. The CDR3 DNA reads TGTGCCAGCAGTCCAGCGACAGGGGATGGCTATGGCTACACCTTC.